Presented here are 23 T cell receptor beta chains from one specimen sequenced in a study of blood T cells in healthy people across ages. Together with a sample-barcoded 5' primer, a J-beta primer mix was included in a second PCR lasting about 7 to 11 cycles. TCRdb redid the calling of the 5' RACE reads with MiXCR, one entry per CDR3 protein. The sample includes 600,000 to 650,000 distinct CDR3 sequences, under 65% of them seen just once. The sequenced sample consisted of blood. The receptors were gathered from a man aged 60 to 69 in good health.

The genes are TRBV2 and TRBJ2-1, with D tentatively TRBD1 (5 bases). The germline gives CDR1 SNHLY, CDR2 FYNNEI. The CDR3 is made up of 13 amino acids. The V and J ends lost 8 bases and 8 bases respectively, with 16 bases between them. The CDR3 DNA follows: TGTGCCAGCGACGTTTCAGGGTTCTATGAGCAGTTCTTC. Translation gives CASDVSGFYEQFF.

The sample holds a few counts of this clonotype. This chain joins TRBV14 and TRBJ2-3; D remains unclear. The CDR3 consists of 14 residues. Trimming took off 1 base at V and 4 bases at J, with 9 bases between the two ends. CDR1 and CDR2 from the germline V gene are SGHDN and FVKESK. CDR3: CASSQVARSDTQYF. In DNA form, the CDR3 reads TGTGCCAGCAGCCAAGTTGCTAGGTCAGATACGCAGTATTTT.

In this sample, this clonotype turned up many times. This sequence joins TRBV4-2 and TRBJ2-7, with D hard to call. This CDR3 has 12 residues. Germline CDR1 and CDR2: LGHNA and YNFKEQ. The germline V and J ends were trimmed by 0 bases and 6 bases, with 6 bases remaining between them. Written as DNA, the CDR3 is TGTGCCAGCAGCCAAGACAAGGCCGAGCAGTACTTC. This sequence encodes CASSQDKAEQYF.

This clonotype was found a few times. The genes are TRBV4-2 and TRBJ2-3, with 7 positions matching TRBD1. This CDR3 has 15 residues. From germline, CDR1 is LGHNA and CDR2 YNFKEQ. The V segment lost 0 bases and the J segment 3 bases; nucleotides outside the gene matches: 3. CDR3 amino acids: CASSQEDRETDTQYF. As DNA, the CDR3 is TGTGCCAGCAGCCAAGAAGACAGGGAGACAGATACGCAGTATTTT.

This clonotype was observed a few times. DNA for the CDR3: TGCAGTGCTAGAATTAGCGGGGTCTACAATGAGCAGTTCTTC. Translated, it gives CSARISGVYNEQFF. The chain employs TRBV20-1 and TRBJ2-1; 8 nucleotides align to TRBD2. Looked up from germline, CDR1 is DFQATT and CDR2 is SNEGSKA (reference sequence). This CDR3 region has 14 residues. Unmatched junction bases numbered 3, after V lost 2 bases and J lost 3 bases.

The chain combines TRBV12-3 or TRBV12-4 with TRBJ2-1, with 9 positions matching TRBD2. The CDR3 is 14 amino acids. V lost 7 bases, J lost 10 bases, and 11 bases stayed unmatched. The CDR3 region is CASTLALAGSEQFF. The CDR3 DNA reads TGTGCCAGCACCTTAGCCCTAGCGGGGTCCGAGCAGTTCTTC.

The genes are TRBV4-1 and TRBJ2-5, with D tentatively TRBD2 (6 bases). CDR1 is MGHRA and CDR2 is YSYEKL in the germline V gene. Between the trimmed V and J ends, which lost 4 bases and 4 bases, there was a span of 19 bases. The CDR3 runs 16 residues. The CDR3 protein is CASSPGRRGMGETQYF. The DNA for the CDR3 is TGCGCCAGCAGCCCCGGAAGACGGGGGATGGGAGAGACCCAGTACTTC.

The chain couples TRBV27 to TRBJ2-2; 7 bases agree with TRBD2. V lost 6 bases, J lost 0 bases, and 10 bases stayed unmatched. The CDR3 spans 17 residues. Germline loops: CDR1 MNHEY, CDR2 SMNVEV (reference sequence). The CDR3 region is CASRTKGAGANTGELFF. CDR3 sequence (DNA): TGTGCCAGCAGAACAAAAGGGGCGGGGGCGAACACCGGGGAGCTGTTTTTT.

This chain uses TRBV4-1 with TRBJ1-2; 7 bases are a match to TRBD1. Germline values: CDR1 MGHRA, CDR2 YSYEKL. Unmatched junction bases numbered 16, after V lost 5 bases and J lost 4 bases. The CDR3 extends over 17 amino acids. CDR3 amino acids: CASSTRQGSSFFYGYTF. The CDR3 DNA reads TGCGCCAGCAGCACACGACAGGGTAGTTCCTTTTTCTATGGCTACACCTTC.

J is TRBJ2-5 and V is TRBV21-1; no check of the table's D call, TRBD1, against the DNA was made. TRBV21-1 is a listed pseudogene. The CDR3 totals 18 residues. In nucleotides, the CDR3 is TGTGCCAGCAGCAAACTCAGCCCTCCGGGACCAATCCAAGAGACCCAGTACTTC. It is translated as CASSKLSPPGPIQETQYF.

This rearrangement joins TRBV3-1 to TRBJ2-5; 7 bases are shared with TRBD2. Losses at the gene ends were 1 base for V and 2 bases for J; bases not matched to a gene: 7. The CDR3 has 16 residues. The germline V gene encodes CDR1 LGHDT and CDR2 YNNKEL (reference sequence). CDR3: CASSQAGGDRQETQYF. CDR3 sequence (DNA): TGTGCCAGCAGCCAAGCTGGGGGGGATCGGCAAGAGACCCAGTACTTC.

The rearrangement joins TRBV5-1 to TRBJ2-6, with D maybe TRBD1 (5 bases). The V gene lost 3 bases and the J gene lost 0 bases, with 7 bases spanning the gap. CDR1 is SGHRS and CDR2 is YFSETQ in the germline V gene. The CDR3 runs 15 residues. The CDR3, as DNA: TGCGCCAGCAGCTATCAGGGCTCTGGGGCCAACGTCCTGACTTTC. It is translated as CASSYQGSGANVLTF.

This clonotype appeared a few times. The CDR3 sequence is CASSHPGLAGGYSYNEQFF. In nucleotides, the CDR3 is TGCGCCAGCAGCCACCCGGGACTAGCGGGGGGTTATTCCTACAATGAGCAGTTCTTC. The rearrangement uses TRBV4-1 and TRBJ2-1; the match to TRBD2 covers 15 bases. CDR3 length: 19 amino acids. J gave up 1 base and V 3 bases, and 7 bases lay outside the gene matches. Germline CDR1 and CDR2: MGHRA and YSYEKL.

This clonotype was counted a few times. V and J are TRBV7-2 and TRBJ1-6; D remains unclear. Per the germline V gene, CDR1 is SGHTA and CDR2 is FQGNSA. This CDR3 comprises 12 residues. Trimming shortened V by 1 base and J by 11 bases, and 6 bases separated the two germline ends. The CDR3 loop is CASSLEGTPLHF. For the CDR3, the DNA is TGTGCCAGCAGCTTAGAGGGAACACCCCTCCACTTT.

There are a few counts of this clonotype. The chain carries TRBV6-1 and TRBJ2-7, with 8 bases fitting TRBD2. V was clipped by 3 bases and J by 5 bases; unmatched bases: 9. There are 15 residues in the CDR3. Germline V lookup: CDR1 MNHNS, CDR2 SASEGT. The CDR3: CASSDDVSAGDEQYF. The CDR3 DNA sequence: TGTGCCAGCAGTGACGACGTATCAGCGGGGGACGAGCAGTACTTC.

The rearrangement joins TRBV19 to TRBJ2-6; 7 bases are a match to TRBD2. The CDR3 is 17 residues long. CDR1 and CDR2 from the germline V gene are LNHDA and SQIVND (reference sequence). The junction had 7 bases not matched to a gene; V was cut back by 3 bases and J by 2 bases. The CDR3 here is CASSMDGGGTGANVLTF. The CDR3, as DNA: TGTGCCAGTAGTATGGACGGGGGAGGGACTGGGGCCAACGTCCTGACTTTC.

About this clonotype itself: The junction and the germline gene differ at one end; a read error may be behind it. The rearrangement joins TRBV27 to TRBJ2-3; TRBD2 agrees at 9 bases. The CDR3 is made up of 14 amino acids. Germline V gene lookup returns CDR1 MNHEY and CDR2 SMNVEV (reference sequence). The CDR3 coding sequence is TGTGCCGGCAGCCAGACTCTTAGCGGGGGAACGCAGTATTTT. This gives the protein CAGSQTLSGGTQYF.

The chain links TRBV4-1 to TRBJ2-5; no reliable D call. CDR3 size: 13 residues. Trimming removed 4 bases at V and 11 bases at J, with 17 bases between. Germline CDR1 is MGHRA and CDR2 is YSYEKL. CDR3 amino acids: CASSLRPGNEQYF. Here the CDR3 DNA reads TGCGCCAGCAGCCTAAGGCCAGGTAATGAGCAGTACTTC.

The chain joins TRBV29-1 to TRBJ2-1, with 10 positions matching TRBD1. Germline V gene lookup returns CDR1 SQVTM and CDR2 ANQGSEA. The CDR3 covers 17 residues. The junction had 12 bases not matched to a gene; V was cut back by 7 bases and J by 0 bases. The CDR3 nucleotides are TGCAGCGACGACCGTGGGACAGGGGCCAACTCCTACAATGAGCAGTTCTTC. Translation: CSDDRGTGANSYNEQFF.

The chain joins TRBV6-5 to TRBJ2-5; 10 nucleotides agree with TRBD2. The CDR3 has 17 amino acids. CDR1 is MNHEY, CDR2 SVGAGI, per germline. V shed 4 bases and J 4 bases; nucleotides not matched to a gene: 12. The CDR3 loop is CASSSLAGAGQGETQYF. DNA for the CDR3: TGTGCCAGCAGTTCTCTAGCGGGAGCCGGGCAGGGAGAGACCCAGTACTTC.

This chain connects TRBV12-5 to TRBJ1-1; no clear D gene. The V gene lost 3 bases and the J gene lost 0 bases, with 5 bases spanning the gap. This CDR3 has 13 amino acids. Germline-derived CDR1 and CDR2 are LGHNT and FRNRAP. The CDR3: CASGFQVNTEAFF. The CDR3 coding sequence is TGTGCTAGTGGTTTCCAGGTGAACACTGAAGCTTTCTTT.

The chain recombines TRBV20-1 with TRBJ1-2; maybe TRBD1 (5 bases). V gave up 6 bases and J gave up 2 bases, with 13 bases separating them. Germline assignment: CDR1 DFQATT and CDR2 SNEGSKA (reference sequence). This CDR3 has 13 amino acids. CDR3 sequence (DNA): TGCAGTGCCGGGGGTGGCAGAAACTATGGCTACACCTTC. As protein: CSAGGGRNYGYTF.

The V call is TRBV2, the J call TRBJ2-5, with 9 bases aligning to TRBD2. Germline CDR1 is SNHLY and CDR2 is FYNNEI. V was clipped by 4 bases and J by 1 base; unmatched bases: 7. The length of the CDR3 is 16 residues. The CDR3 DNA follows: TGTGCCAGCAGTGCGACTGGCGGGGGGGCCCAAGAGACCCAGTACTTC. Amino acid sequence: CASSATGGGAQETQYF. Variable domain in full (rest from reference TRBV2 and TRBJ2-5): EPEVTQTPSHQVTQMGQEVILRCVPISNHLYFYWYRQILGQKVEFLVSFYNNEISEKSEIFDDQFSVERPDGSNFTLKIRSTKLEDSAMYFCASSATGGGAQETQYFGPGTRLLVL.